Listed below are T cell receptor beta chains from one sample, sequenced in a study of blood T cell repertoires in COVID-19. Clones were read by immunoSEQ multiplex PCR, and TCRdb kept only the in-frame ones, dropping some. The table has 270,000 or so clones, around nine tenths seen once; the top ten hold about 4.6%. The sample consisted of peripheral blood. The receptors come from a middle-aged man with acute or convalescent COVID-19. Each CDR3 is given with its conserved first and last residue. The D gene is left open where the match is weak.

TRBV2	TRBJ1-2	NA	CASSEMGAGGGYTF	TGTGCCAGCAGTGAAATGGGGGCTGGAGGAGGCTACACCTTC
TRBV5-6	TRBJ2-4	TRBD1	CASSLQGAGVRENIQYF	TGTGCCAGCAGCTTACAGGGGGCTGGGGTTAGGGAAAACATTCAGTACTTC
TRBV27	TRBJ2-1	NA	CASSQGSYNEQFF	TGTGCCAGCAGTCAGGGCTCCTACAATGAGCAGTTCTTC
TRBV2	TRBJ1-5	TRBD1	CASRRQGLSNQPQHF	TGTGCCAGCAGAAGACAGGGTTTGAGCAATCAGCCCCAGCATTTT
TRBV5-6	TRBJ1-6	NA	CASSRGLIYNSPLHF	TGTGCCAGCAGCCGTGGGCTGATCTATAATTCACCCCTCCACTTT
TRBV12-5	TRBJ2-3	TRBD2	CASGLISGGREYF	TGTGCTAGTGGTTTGATCTCGGGAGGGCGCGAGTATTTT
TRBV4-1	TRBJ1-1	NA	CASSQGREFLNTEAFF	TGCGCCAGCAGCCAAGGCCGGGAATTCCTGAACACTGAAGCTTTCTTT
TRBV4-1	TRBJ2-1	TRBD2	CASSQVGPAGGPTFF	TGCGCCAGCAGCCAAGTAGGTCCAGCGGGGGGGCCTACGTTCTTC
TRBV27	TRBJ1-2	NA	CASRIWEQGNYGYTF	TGTGCTAGCAGAATTTGGGAACAGGGTAACTATGGCTACACCTTC
TRBV6-2/TRBV6-3	TRBJ2-3	NA	CASSYGPGTDTQYF	TGTGCCAGCAGTTACGGCCCTGGCACAGATACGCAGTATTTT
TRBV27	TRBJ1-1	NA	CASSAGHNTEAFF	TGTGCCAGCAGTGCGGGCCATAACACTGAAGCTTTCTTT
TRBV6-5	TRBJ1-1	NA	CASRTHQGTEAFF	TGTGCCAGCAGGACCCACCAGGGCACTGAAGCTTTCTTT
TRBV7-9	TRBJ1-3	NA	CASSLNSRSVGNTIYF	TGTGCCAGCAGCTTGAACAGCCGATCGGTTGGAAACACCATATATTTT